This T cell receptor (beta chain) comes out of a study of T cells after yellow fever vaccination (dated by TCRdb to the late 2010s). In terms of the full investigation: The SMART-Seq v4 Ultra Low Input RNA kit was used to prepare libraries from fractions with low cell numbers. Bulk PBMC replicates and cell subsets were isolated from blood drawn at multiple timepoints before and after both primary and secondary immunization. Two healthy male donors, one aged 18 to 29 and one aged 30 to 40 years, were included in the cohort. Bulk TCR alpha and beta repertoires were sequenced longitudinally to track T-cell clones before and after primary and booster YFV17D yellow fever vaccination. Points the paper makes about the study in general: Computational filtering was required because FACS-sorted repertoires could contain abundant contaminating clonotypes from the bulk population. A small share of clonotypes was detected in both CD4 and CD8 compartments, with the overlap likely arising from convergent recombination. The secondary T-cell response was found to be weaker but faster than the primary response, with a peak reached on day 5 rather than on day 15. Most clones expanded after primary vaccination (almost 97% of CD4 and 70% to 90% of CD8) were re-detected after the booster, suggesting that broad memory maintenance occurred. Because the study included only two donors, the extent to which the findings can be generalized is limited.

Of note for this clonotype: Its antigen has not been determined. Base qualities were left out, and no much larger clone turns up one base away.

Synthesis of TCR cDNA relied on 5'RACE template switching, a step that introduced a universal primer site along with unique molecular identifiers. Priming for cDNA synthesis came from both the TCR alpha and TCR beta constant segments. Two PCR steps were used to amplify libraries, with sample barcodes and sequencing adapters being added in the second step. Libraries were sequenced on Illumina HiSeq 2500 (2x100 bp) or NovaSeq (2x150 bp). The paper's data handling went like this. MIGEC was used to demultiplex reads and collapse the reads into UMI consensus sequences, and MiXCR was used for V(D)J alignment. Vaccine-responding clonotypes were identified with edgeR using replicate PBMC samples, with FDR below 0.01 and a log2 fold change above 5 up to day 15 being required. Each bulk clonotype received a CD4 or CD8 identity based on whether the sequenced CD4 or CD8 repertoire contained that clonotype at higher abundance. TCRdb passed the public sequencing reads through fastp at Q25 and MiXCR, retaining productive beta sequences. Each entry merges the rows of one CDR3 protein and shows their most common DNA and genes. TCRdb's processing, not the study's, gives the V and J calls here. Counted in this sample were a few hundred thousand distinct CDR3 sequences; 8% to 9.5% of them appeared once. 17% of the sample is taken by the ten largest.

The treatment or condition label, as the study defines it: live attenuated yellow fever vaccine strain. At each blood-draw timepoint, two biological replicates of bulk PBMCs were obtained. PBMCs were isolated from peripheral blood using a standard Ficoll-Paque protocol. RNA was extracted with TriZol from bulk PBMCs, CD4 and CD8 fractions, and dextramer-positive and dextramer-negative fractions. The sequence was collected from a man younger than 35 who received the YFV17D yellow fever vaccine. The sequenced sample was PBMCs, obtained around 45 days after the first yellow fever vaccination.

The CDR3 protein is CASSWTPDTTYEQYF. The nucleotide sequence reads TGCGCCAGCAGCTGGACCCCAGACACAACCTACGAGCAGTACTTC. Recombination joined TRBV5-1 with TRBJ2-7, with the D gene not clear enough to name. The V end loses 3 bases and the J end loses 2 bases, and a stretch of 15 bases separates them. From the cysteine up to the phenylalanine, the CDR3 has a length of 15 residues. The retained sequence is limited to the CDR3, 45 bases, with the frame set at the first base. Sequences SGHRS (CDR1) and YFSETQ (CDR2) are obtained from the germline V gene.